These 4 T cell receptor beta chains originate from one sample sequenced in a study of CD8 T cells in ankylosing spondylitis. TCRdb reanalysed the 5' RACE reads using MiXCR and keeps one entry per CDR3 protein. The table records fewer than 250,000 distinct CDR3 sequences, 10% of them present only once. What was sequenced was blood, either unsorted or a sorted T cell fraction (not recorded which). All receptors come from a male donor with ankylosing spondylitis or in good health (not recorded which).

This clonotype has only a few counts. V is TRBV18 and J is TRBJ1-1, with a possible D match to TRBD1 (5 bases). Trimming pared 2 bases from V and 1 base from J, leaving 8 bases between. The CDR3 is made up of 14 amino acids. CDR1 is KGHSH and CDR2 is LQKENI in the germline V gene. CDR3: CASSPLGENTEAFF. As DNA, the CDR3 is TGTGCCAGCTCACCATTGGGGGAGAACACTGAAGCTTTCTTT.

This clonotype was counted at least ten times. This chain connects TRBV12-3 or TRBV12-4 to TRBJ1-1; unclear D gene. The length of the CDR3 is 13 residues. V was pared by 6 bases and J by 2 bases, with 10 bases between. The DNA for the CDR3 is TGTGCCAGCAGCCCGGGCGGAAACACTGAAGCTTTCTTT. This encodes CASSPGGNTEAFF.

The CDR3 sequence: CASSDPAWKSVYNEQFF. In DNA form, the CDR3 reads TGCGCCAGCAGTGACCCCGCCTGGAAGAGCGTTTACAATGAGCAGTTCTTC. The rearrangement joins TRBV10-2 to TRBJ2-1, with D hard to call. The CDR3 runs to 17 residues. Trimming took off 3 bases at V and 4 bases at J, with 19 bases between the two ends. Germline CDR1 is WSHSY and CDR2 is SAAADI.

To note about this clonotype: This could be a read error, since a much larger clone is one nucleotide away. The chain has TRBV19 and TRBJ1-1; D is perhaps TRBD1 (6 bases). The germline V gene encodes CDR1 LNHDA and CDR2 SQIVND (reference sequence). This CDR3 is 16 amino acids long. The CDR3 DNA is TGTGTCAGTAGTCCCCTGGGGGGCTTGTTGGACACTGAAGCTTTCTTT. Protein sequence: CVSSPLGGLLDTEAFF. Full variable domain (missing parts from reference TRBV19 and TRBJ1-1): DGGITQSPKYLFRKEGQNVTLSCEQNLNHDAMYWYRQDPGQGLRLIYYSQIVNDFQKGDIAEGYSVSREKKESFPLTVTSAQKNPTAFYLCVSSPLGGLLDTEAFFGQGTRLTVV.